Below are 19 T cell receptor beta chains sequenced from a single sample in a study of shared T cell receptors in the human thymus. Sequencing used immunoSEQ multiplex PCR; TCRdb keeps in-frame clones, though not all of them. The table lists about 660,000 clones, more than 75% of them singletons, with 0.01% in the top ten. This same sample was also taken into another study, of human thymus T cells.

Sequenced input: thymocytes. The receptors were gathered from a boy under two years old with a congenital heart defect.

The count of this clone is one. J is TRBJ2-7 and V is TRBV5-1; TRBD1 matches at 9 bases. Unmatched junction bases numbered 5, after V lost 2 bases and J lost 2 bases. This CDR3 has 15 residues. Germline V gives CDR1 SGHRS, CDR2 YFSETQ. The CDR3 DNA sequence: TGCGCCAGCAGCTTACCGGGACAGGGAGCCTACGAGCAGTACTTC. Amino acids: CASSLPGQGAYEQYF.

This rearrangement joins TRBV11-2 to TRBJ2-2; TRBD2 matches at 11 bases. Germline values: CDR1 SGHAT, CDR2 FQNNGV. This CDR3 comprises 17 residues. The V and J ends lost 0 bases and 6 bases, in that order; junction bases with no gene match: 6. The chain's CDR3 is CASSLDRLAGGPGELFF. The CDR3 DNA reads TGTGCCAGCAGCTTAGATCGTTTAGCGGGAGGGCCCGGGGAGCTGTTTTTT.

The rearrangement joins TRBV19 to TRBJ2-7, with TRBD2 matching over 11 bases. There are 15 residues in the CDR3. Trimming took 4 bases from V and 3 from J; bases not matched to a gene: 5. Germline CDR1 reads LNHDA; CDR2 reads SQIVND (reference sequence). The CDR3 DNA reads TGTGCCAGTAGTACTAGCGGGAGGACTCACTACGAGCAGTACTTC. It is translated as CASSTSGRTHYEQYF.

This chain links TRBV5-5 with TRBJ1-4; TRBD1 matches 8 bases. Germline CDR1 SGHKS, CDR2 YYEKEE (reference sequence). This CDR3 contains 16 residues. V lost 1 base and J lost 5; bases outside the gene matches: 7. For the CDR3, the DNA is TGTGCCAGCAGCTTGAACGACAGGGGTACGAATGAAAAACTGTTTTTT. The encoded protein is CASSLNDRGTNEKLFF.

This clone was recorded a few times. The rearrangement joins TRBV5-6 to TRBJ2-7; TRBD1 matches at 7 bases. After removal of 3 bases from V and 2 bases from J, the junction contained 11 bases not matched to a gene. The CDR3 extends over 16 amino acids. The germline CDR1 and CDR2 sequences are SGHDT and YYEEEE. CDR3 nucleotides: TGTGCCAGCAGCTCCGGACAGGCAGGGACCCCCTACGAGCAGTACTTC. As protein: CASSSGQAGTPYEQYF.

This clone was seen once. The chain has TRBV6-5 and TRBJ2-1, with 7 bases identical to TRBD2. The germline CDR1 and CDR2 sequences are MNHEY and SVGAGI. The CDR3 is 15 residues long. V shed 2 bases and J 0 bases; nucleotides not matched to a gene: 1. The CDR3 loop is CASSYGLVSYNEQFF. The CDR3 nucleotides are TGTGCCAGCAGTTACGGACTAGTCTCCTACAATGAGCAGTTCTTC.

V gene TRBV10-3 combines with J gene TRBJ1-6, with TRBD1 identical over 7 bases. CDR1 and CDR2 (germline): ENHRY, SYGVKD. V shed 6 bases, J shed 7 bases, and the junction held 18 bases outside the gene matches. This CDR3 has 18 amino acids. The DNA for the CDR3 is TGTGCCATCAGCGAGGCTTTGTCCCCGGGACAGTCCAATTCACCCCTCCACTTT. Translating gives CAISEALSPGQSNSPLHF.

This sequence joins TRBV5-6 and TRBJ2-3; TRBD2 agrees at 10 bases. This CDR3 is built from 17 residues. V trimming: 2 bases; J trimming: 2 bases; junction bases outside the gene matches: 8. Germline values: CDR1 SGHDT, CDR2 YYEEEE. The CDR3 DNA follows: TGTGCCAGCAGCTTATTAGCGGGAGGCCCGAACACAGATACGCAGTATTTT. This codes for CASSLLAGGPNTDTQYF.

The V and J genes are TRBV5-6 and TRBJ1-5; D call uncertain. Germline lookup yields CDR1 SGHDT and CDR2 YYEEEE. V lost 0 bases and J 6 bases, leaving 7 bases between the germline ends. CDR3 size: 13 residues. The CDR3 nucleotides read TGTGCCAGCAGCTTGGGAGCTCGTCAGCCCCAGCATTTT. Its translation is CASSLGARQPQHF. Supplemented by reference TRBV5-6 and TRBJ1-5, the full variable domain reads DAGVTQSPTHLIKTRGQQVTLRCSPKSGHDTVSWYQQALGQGPQFIFQYYEEEERQRGNFPDRFSGHQFPNYSSELNVNALLLGDSALYLCASSLGARQPQHFGDGTRLSIL.

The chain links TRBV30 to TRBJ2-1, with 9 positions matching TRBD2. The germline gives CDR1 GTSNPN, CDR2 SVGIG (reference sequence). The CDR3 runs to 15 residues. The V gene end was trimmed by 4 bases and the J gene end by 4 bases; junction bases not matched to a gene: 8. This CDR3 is CAWIAGGPGYNEQFF. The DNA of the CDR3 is TGTGCCTGGATTGCGGGAGGGCCAGGATACAATGAGCAGTTCTTC. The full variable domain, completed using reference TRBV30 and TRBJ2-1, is SQTIHQWPATLVQPVGSPLSLECTVEGTSNPNLYWYRQAAGRGLQLLFYSVGIGQISSEVPQNLSASRPQDRQFILSSKKLLLSDSGFYLCAWIAGGPGYNEQFFGPGTRLTVL.

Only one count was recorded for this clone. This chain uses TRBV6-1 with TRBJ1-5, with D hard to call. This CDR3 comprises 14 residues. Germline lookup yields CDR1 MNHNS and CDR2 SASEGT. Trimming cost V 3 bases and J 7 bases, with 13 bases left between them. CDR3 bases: TGTGCCAGCAGTGAGTCGGAGGACGGGCAGCCCCAGCATTTT. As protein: CASSESEDGQPQHF.

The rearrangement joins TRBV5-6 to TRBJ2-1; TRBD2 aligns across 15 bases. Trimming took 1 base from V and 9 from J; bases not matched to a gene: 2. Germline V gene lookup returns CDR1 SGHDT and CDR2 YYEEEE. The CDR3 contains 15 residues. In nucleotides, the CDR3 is TGTGCCAGCAGCTTGCCGGGACTAGCGGGGGGTGAGCAGTTCTTC. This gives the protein CASSLPGLAGGEQFF.

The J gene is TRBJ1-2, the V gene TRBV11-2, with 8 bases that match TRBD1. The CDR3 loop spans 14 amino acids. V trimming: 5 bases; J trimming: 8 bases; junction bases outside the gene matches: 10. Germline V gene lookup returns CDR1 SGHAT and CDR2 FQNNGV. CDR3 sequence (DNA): TGTGCCAGCAGCGCCGGGACAGGAGGGAAGGGCTACACCTTC. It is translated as CASSAGTGGKGYTF.

The CDR3 sequence: CASSPLRLAGAVCEQYF. The CDR3 region has the DNA TGTGCCAGCAGCCCCCTCCGACTAGCGGGAGCGGTTTGCGAGCAGTACTTC. J is TRBJ2-7 and V is TRBV21-1; TRBD2, as called in the table, went unchecked against the DNA. TRBV21-1 is listed as a pseudogene. This CDR3 has 17 amino acids.

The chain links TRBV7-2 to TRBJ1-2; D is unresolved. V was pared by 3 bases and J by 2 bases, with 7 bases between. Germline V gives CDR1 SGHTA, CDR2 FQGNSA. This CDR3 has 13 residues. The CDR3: CASSFGRNYGYTF. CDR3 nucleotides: TGTGCCAGCAGCTTCGGCAGGAACTATGGCTACACCTTC.

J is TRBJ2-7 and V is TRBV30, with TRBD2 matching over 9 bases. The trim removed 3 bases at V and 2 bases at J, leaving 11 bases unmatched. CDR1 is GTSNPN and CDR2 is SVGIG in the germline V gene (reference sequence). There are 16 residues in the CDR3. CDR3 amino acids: CAWRPAFSGGAYEQYF. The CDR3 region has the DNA TGTGCCTGGAGGCCGGCCTTTAGCGGGGGAGCCTACGAGCAGTACTTC.

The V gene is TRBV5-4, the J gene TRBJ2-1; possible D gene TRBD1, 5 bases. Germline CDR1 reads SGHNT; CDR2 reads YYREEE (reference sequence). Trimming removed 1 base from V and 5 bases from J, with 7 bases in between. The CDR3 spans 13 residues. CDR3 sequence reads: CASSLSGNNEQFF. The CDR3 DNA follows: TGTGCCAGCAGCTTGTCAGGGAACAATGAGCAGTTCTTC.

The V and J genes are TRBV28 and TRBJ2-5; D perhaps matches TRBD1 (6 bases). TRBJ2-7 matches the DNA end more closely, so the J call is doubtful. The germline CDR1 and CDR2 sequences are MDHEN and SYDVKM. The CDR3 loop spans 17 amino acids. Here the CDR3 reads CASSHHRDQWISYEQYF. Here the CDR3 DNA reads TGTGCCAGCAGCCATCACAGGGATCAATGGATCTCCTACGAGCAGTACTTC.

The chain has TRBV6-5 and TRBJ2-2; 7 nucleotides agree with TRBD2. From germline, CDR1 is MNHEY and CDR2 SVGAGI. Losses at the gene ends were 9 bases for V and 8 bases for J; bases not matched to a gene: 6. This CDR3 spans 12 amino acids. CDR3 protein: CASSTSVGELFF. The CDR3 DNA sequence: TGTGCCAGTTCAACTAGCGTTGGGGAGCTGTTTTTT.